Following are 21 T cell receptor beta chains from one sample sequenced in a study of T-cell memory formation after mild COVID-19. TCRdb passed the 5' RACE reads through MiXCR, listing each CDR3 protein once. The sample lists about 610,000 distinct CDR3 sequences, roughly 17% occurring once. Sequencing used PBMCs or a T cell subset sorted from them (not recorded which). These receptors all stem from an adult woman who had mild COVID-19 (a few samples of this study predate the infection). Cell type and time point are not known.

The chain combines TRBV29-1 with TRBJ2-1, with no clear D. The CDR3 sequence is 13 residues long. V was cut by 4 bases and J by 0 bases, with 7 bases left in between. Germline CDR1 reads SQVTM; CDR2 reads ANQGSEA. CDR3: CSVVGHSYNEQFF. The DNA of the CDR3 is TGCAGCGTTGTCGGGCACTCCTACAATGAGCAGTTCTTC.

This clonotype was observed a handful of times. The chain is built from TRBV7-9 and TRBJ1-4; D ambiguous. The germline V gene has CDR1 SEHNR and CDR2 FQNEAQ (reference sequence). V lost 2 bases and J 7 bases, leaving 20 bases between the germline ends. This CDR3 has 17 residues. CDR3 nucleotides: TGTGCCAGCAGCTTAAAGGCTGGGGATCCGAGCGGTGAAAAACTGTTTTTT. Its protein product is CASSLKAGDPSGEKLFF. The full variable domain, rest sourced from reference TRBV7-9 and TRBJ1-4, is DTGVSQNPRHKITKRGQNVTFRCDPISEHNRLYWYRQTLGQGPEFLTYFQNEAQLEKSRLLSDRFSAERPKGSFSTLEIQRTEQGDSAMYLCASSLKAGDPSGEKLFFGSGTQLSVL.

The chain has TRBV29-1 and TRBJ1-1, with D tentatively TRBD1 (5 bases). The CDR3 is 13 amino acids. V was shortened by 8 bases and J by 0 bases, with 13 bases between the two germline ends. Germline V gives CDR1 SQVTM, CDR2 ANQGSEA. The CDR3 is CSLGQDMNTEAFF. CDR3 coding DNA: TGCAGCCTAGGGCAGGACATGAACACTGAAGCTTTCTTT.

This chain's CDR3 is CASSLSTSGYPDGYEQYF. The CDR3, as DNA: TGTGCCAGCAGCCTCTCGACTAGCGGGTACCCCGATGGCTACGAGCAGTACTTC. V and J are TRBV7-8 and TRBJ2-7; 10 nucleotides line up with TRBD2. Germline CDR1 SGHVS, CDR2 FQNEAQ. The CDR3 runs 18 residues. J was trimmed by 3 bases and V by 5 bases; bases with no gene match: 16.

In its sample, this clonotype was seen a few times. The chain is built from TRBV6-5 and TRBJ1-5; tentatively, D is TRBD1 (6 bases). CDR1 is MNHEY and CDR2 is SVGAGI in the germline V gene. The CDR3 is 15 amino acids. V was cut by 5 bases and J by 5 bases, with 16 bases left in between. The DNA of the CDR3 is TGTGCCAGCAGTCCCGACAGGCTTTATCATCAGCCCCAGCATTTT. It encodes CASSPDRLYHQPQHF.

The V gene is TRBV20-1, the J gene TRBJ1-1, with no clear D. Trimming pared 3 bases from V and 5 bases from J, leaving 10 bases between. CDR1 is DFQATT, CDR2 SNEGSKA, per germline (reference sequence). The CDR3 consists of 12 residues. This CDR3 is CSASRGGTEAFF. The DNA for the CDR3 is TGCAGTGCTAGCCGGGGAGGGACTGAAGCTTTCTTT.

This clonotype was observed a few times. This chain joins TRBV12-3 or TRBV12-4 and TRBJ2-4; TRBD1 matches at 9 bases. The CDR3 has 17 amino acids. V shed 6 bases, J shed 6 bases, and the junction held 15 bases outside the gene matches. The DNA for the CDR3 is TGTGCCAGCAGCCACCTCCCGGGACAGGGTAGTAGAAACATTCAGTACTTC. This codes for CASSHLPGQGSRNIQYF.

This clonotype was detected only a few times. The chain's CDR3 is CASSVPGVGYNEQFF. The CDR3 nucleotides read TGTGCCAGCAGTGTCCCGGGGGTGGGGTACAATGAGCAGTTCTTC. The V and J genes are TRBV27 and TRBJ2-1; D may be TRBD2 (6 bases). Germline CDR1 and CDR2: MNHEY and SMNVEV (reference sequence). The CDR3 sequence is 15 residues long. Trimming took 5 bases from V and 4 from J, leaving 15 bases between them.

This clonotype turned up a few times. This chain joins TRBV24-1 and TRBJ2-5; no clear D gene. Germline CDR1 reads KGHDR; CDR2 reads SFDVKD. CDR3 length: 16 residues. V lost 1 base to trimming and J lost 5 bases, with 16 bases between them. The CDR3 region has the DNA TGTGCCACCAGTGATTTAGGCGCTGGACCTTGGGAGACCCAGTACTTC. Its protein is CATSDLGAGPWETQYF.

This clonotype was recorded a few times. The chain employs TRBV25-1 and TRBJ1-2; TRBD1 matches at 7 bases. Germline V gene data show CDR1 as MGHDK and CDR2 as SYGVNS. The CDR3 covers 14 residues. V lost 5 bases to trimming and J lost 7 bases; unmatched junction nucleotides: 10. Here the CDR3 DNA reads TGTGCCAGCAGTCCCCTAGGGGGCCCAGTTGGCTACACCTTC. Protein product: CASSPLGGPVGYTF.

The table lists this clonotype with many counts. V gene TRBV4-3 combines with J gene TRBJ2-2; D is unclear. The V gene lost 3 bases and the J gene lost 6 bases, with 11 bases spanning the gap. The CDR3 runs 14 residues. The V gene's germline CDR1 is LGHNA and CDR2 YSLEER. The chain's CDR3 is CASSQSRMPGELFF. CDR3 nucleotides: TGCGCCAGCAGCCAGTCTAGAATGCCCGGGGAGCTGTTTTTT.

This clonotype showed up just a few times. The genes are TRBV10-3 and TRBJ1-3; D is undetermined. The germline V and J ends were trimmed by 3 bases and 4 bases, with 10 bases remaining between them. CDR1 and CDR2 from the germline V gene are ENHRY and SYGVKD. CDR3 length equals 14 residues. CDR3 in DNA: TGTGCCATCAGTGATACCTTGGGAGGAAACACCATATATTTT. As protein: CAISDTLGGNTIYF.

This clonotype has just a few counts. This chain uses TRBV7-2 with TRBJ2-3; TRBD2 might be the D (6 bases). The germline V gene has CDR1 SGHTA and CDR2 FQGNSA. This CDR3 contains 16 residues. V gave up 5 bases and J gave up 0 bases, with 15 bases separating them. CDR3 DNA sequence: TGTGCCAGCAGCGTACCGGGACTCGCTAGCACAGATACGCAGTATTTT. As protein: CASSVPGLASTDTQYF. The whole variable domain, remainder taken from reference TRBV7-2 and TRBJ2-3, is GAGVSQSPSNKVTEKGKDVELRCDPISGHTALYWYRQSLGQGLEFLIYFQGNSAPDKSGLPSDRFSAERTGGSVSTLTIQRTQQEDSAVYLCASSVPGLASTDTQYFGPGTRLTVL.

This clonotype came up a few times. The CDR3 loop is CASSLKGGLVYQETQYF. The CDR3, as DNA: TGTGCCAGCAGCTTAAAGGGGGGGCTTGTCTACCAAGAGACCCAGTACTTC. The gene calls are TRBV7-8 and TRBJ2-5; D is perhaps TRBD2 (7 bases). Germline values: CDR1 SGHVS, CDR2 FQNEAQ. The V gene lost 2 bases and the J gene lost 0 bases, with 16 bases spanning the gap. The CDR3 runs 17 residues.

This clonotype has just a few counts. A junction boundary mismatches the germline segment, possibly from a read error. The chain combines TRBV9 with TRBJ2-3, with D tentatively TRBD1 (6 bases). This CDR3 is 15 amino acids long. Germline V gene sequence: CDR1 SGDLS, CDR2 YYNGEE. The CDR3 is CASTVGRTATDTQYF. The DNA of the CDR3 is TGTGCCAGCACCGTAGGTAGGACAGCCACAGATACGCAGTATTTT. Based on the CDR3 plus reference TRBV9 and TRBJ2-3, the full variable domain is DSGVTQTPKHLITATGQRVTLRCSPRSGDLSVYWYQQSLDQGLQFLIQYYNGEERAKGNILERFSAQQFPDLHSELNLSSLELGDSALYFCASTVGRTATDTQYFGPGTRLTVL.

The gene calls are TRBV20-1 and TRBJ2-7, with 13 bases lining up with TRBD2. In germline, CDR1 is DFQATT, CDR2 SNEGSKA (reference sequence). J was trimmed by 0 bases and V by 4 bases; bases with no gene match: 12. CDR3 length: 18 amino acids. The CDR3 is CSATRRLAGGQSSYEQYF. The DNA of the CDR3 is TGCAGTGCTACTCGAAGACTAGCGGGGGGCCAAAGCTCCTACGAGCAGTACTTC.

This clonotype was counted a few times. The chain couples TRBV12-3 or TRBV12-4 to TRBJ2-1; 8 positions match TRBD2. After removal of 1 base from V and 11 bases from J, the junction contained 7 bases not matched to a gene. The CDR3 consists of 14 residues. The CDR3 coding sequence is TGTGCCAGCAGTTTAGAGCCACTAGCGGATAAGCAGTTCTTC. This sequence encodes CASSLEPLADKQFF.

This clonotype was found a few times. The rearrangement uses TRBV6-4 and TRBJ2-3, with TRBD2 matching over 9 bases. In germline, CDR1 is MRHNA, CDR2 SNTAGT. V dropped 0 bases and J dropped 2; count of bases not matched to a gene: 3. This CDR3 is 16 amino acids long. The CDR3 sequence is CASSDSAGGPTDTQYF. CDR3 coding DNA: TGTGCCAGCAGTGACTCAGCGGGGGGTCCCACAGATACGCAGTATTTT.

This clonotype was picked up a small number of times. The chain joins TRBV20-1 to TRBJ1-6; D is uncertain. V lost 3 bases to trimming and J lost 7 bases, with 7 bases between them. Germline CDR1 and CDR2: DFQATT and SNEGSKA (reference sequence). The CDR3 spans 12 residues. The CDR3 loop is CSARLWNSPLHF. The CDR3 nucleotides read TGCAGTGCTAGGTTATGGAATTCACCCCTCCACTTT.

The table lists this clonotype with a few counts. The rearrangement uses TRBV5-4 and TRBJ2-3, with unresolved D. Trimming removed 2 bases from V and 2 bases from J, with 15 bases in between. The CDR3 is made up of 16 amino acids. In germline, CDR1 is SGHNT, CDR2 YYREEE (reference sequence). Written as DNA, the CDR3 is TGTGCCAGCAGCTTTATTGCCGTCCCCCTCACAGATACGCAGTATTTT. Translating gives CASSFIAVPLTDTQYF. The whole variable domain, filled in from reference TRBV5-4 and TRBJ2-3, reads ETGVTQSPTHLIKTRGQQVTLRCSSQSGHNTVSWYQQALGQGPQFIFQYYREEENGRGNFPPRFSGLQFPNYSSELNVNALELDDSALYLCASSFIAVPLTDTQYFGPGTRLTVL.

The chain has TRBV2 and TRBJ2-2; a weak D match, TRBD1 (6 bases). CDR1 and CDR2 from the germline V gene are SNHLY and FYNNEI. The V end lost 7 bases, the J end lost 3 bases, and 12 bases lay between the germline ends. The CDR3 sequence is 14 residues long. In DNA, the CDR3 is TGTGCCAGCATCCGGGACACTCACACCGGGGAGCTGTTTTTT. It codes for CASIRDTHTGELFF.